The clone carrying this TCR beta chain appeared a few times. The participants were between roughly 18 and 90 years old and came from about two dozen US areas. Recovered participants had two consecutive negative NP/OP PCR tests, healthcare professional clearance, or symptom resolution. This sample is part of a study of blood T cell repertoires in COVID-19. Overall study: The United States, Italy and Spain were the sources of the acute and convalescent COVID-19 samples.

Trimming left V 9 bases short and J 5 bases short, with 19 bases between. The V gene's germline CDR1 is MNHEY and CDR2 SVGAGI. This CDR3 comprises 14 residues. In the original analysis: Using reference gene primer amplification, nucleated cell counts were estimated. The method was immunoSEQ multiplex PCR; TCRdb's version includes in-frame clones alone and lacks a portion of them. Clone size and V and J calls were adopted from that table, with D and trimming inferred from the DNA. In the table there are fewer than 350,000 clones, roughly nine tenths of which are singletons. This chain links TRBV6-5 with TRBJ1-1; D remains ambiguous. Sequencing was carried out using PBMCs or T cells enriched from blood (not recorded which). The origin of this receptor is a woman aged 40-49 years who had recovered from COVID-19. The CDR3 region has the DNA TGTGCCAGTTTCGGACGGAGGAGGGTAACTGAAGCTTTCTTT. It specifies CASFGRRRVTEAFF.